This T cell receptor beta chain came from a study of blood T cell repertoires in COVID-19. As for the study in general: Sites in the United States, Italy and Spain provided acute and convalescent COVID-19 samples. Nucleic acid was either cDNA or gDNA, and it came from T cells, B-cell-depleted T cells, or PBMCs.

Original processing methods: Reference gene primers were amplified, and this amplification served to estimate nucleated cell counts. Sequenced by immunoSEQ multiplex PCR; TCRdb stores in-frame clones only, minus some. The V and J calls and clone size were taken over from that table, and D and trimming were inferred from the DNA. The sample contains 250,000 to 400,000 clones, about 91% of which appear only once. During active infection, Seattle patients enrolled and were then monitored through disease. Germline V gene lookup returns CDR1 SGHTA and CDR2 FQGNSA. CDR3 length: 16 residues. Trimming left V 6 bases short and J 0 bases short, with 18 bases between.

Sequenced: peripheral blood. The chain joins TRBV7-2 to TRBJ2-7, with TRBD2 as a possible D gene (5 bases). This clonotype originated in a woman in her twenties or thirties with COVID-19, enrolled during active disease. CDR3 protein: CASSPRGLIGSYEQYF. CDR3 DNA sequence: TGTGCCAGCAGTCCGAGAGGGCTCATCGGCTCCTACGAGCAGTACTTC.